This is a list of T cell receptor beta chains from one sample in a study of cytomegalovirus exposure and HLA in healthy donors. TCRdb's copy holds only in-frame clones and misses some; the assay was immunoSEQ multiplex PCR. This sample has roughly 130,000 clones; just under 80% occur once, and the top ten carry less than 6.5%. Sequenced material: PBMCs. Receptor source: a man younger than 40 in good health and CMV-seronegative. Both conserved end residues are part of each CDR3. D genes are given only for firm matches. Size tells how often a clone was seen (once, few, many) or the class of an expanded clone, and some rows leave it out.

V gene: TRBV5-1
J gene: TRBJ1-1
clone size: .
D gene: TRBD1
CDR3 protein: CASSPNLQGRGAFF
CDR3 DNA: TGCGCCAGCAGCCCGAATCTACAGGGGCGAGGGGCTTTCTTT

V gene: TRBV5-1
J gene: TRBJ2-7
clone size: .
D gene: .
CDR3 protein: CASSLDGNAYEQYF
CDR3 DNA: TGCGCCAGCAGCTTAGACGGGAATGCCTACGAGCAGTACTTC

V gene: TRBV2
J gene: TRBJ1-2
clone size: .
D gene: .
CDR3 protein: CASSPTDNRYYGYTF
CDR3 DNA: TGTGCCAGCAGTCCAACCGATAACAGGTACTATGGCTACACCTTC

V gene: TRBV7-2
J gene: TRBJ2-1
clone size: .
D gene: .
CDR3 protein: CASSTVNEQFF
CDR3 DNA: TGTGCCAGCAGTACGGTGAATGAGCAGTTCTTC

V gene: TRBV6-6
J gene: TRBJ2-1
clone size: once
D gene: TRBD1
CDR3 protein: CASSYSMDRGYNEQFF
CDR3 DNA: TGTGCCAGCAGTTACTCGATGGACAGGGGGTACAATGAGCAGTTCTTC

V gene: TRBV4-1
J gene: TRBJ2-5
clone size: .
D gene: TRBD2
CDR3 protein: CASSQLAGGQETQYF
CDR3 DNA: TGCGCCAGCAGCCAATTGGCGGGGGGTCAAGAGACCCAGTACTTC

V gene: TRBV5-4
J gene: TRBJ2-5
clone size: .
D gene: TRBD2
CDR3 protein: CASSWATSGVLETQYF
CDR3 DNA: TGTGCCAGCAGCTGGGCTACTAGCGGGGTCTTGGAGACCCAGTACTTC

V gene: TRBV10-2
J gene: TRBJ2-1
clone size: .
D gene: TRBD1
CDR3 protein: CASSESGQGRGEQFF
CDR3 DNA: TGCGCCAGCAGTGAGTCGGGACAGGGAAGAGGGGAGCAGTTCTTC

V gene: TRBV4-1
J gene: TRBJ1-2
clone size: .
D gene: TRBD1
CDR3 protein: CASSTRDRTNYGYTF
CDR3 DNA: TGCGCCAGCAGCACACGGGACAGGACTAACTATGGCTACACCTTC

V gene: TRBV5-1
J gene: TRBJ1-4
clone size: once
D gene: TRBD1
CDR3 protein: CASSSGTGEEKLFF
CDR3 DNA: TGCGCCAGCAGCTCCGGGACAGGGGAGGAAAAACTGTTTTTT

V gene: TRBV11-2
J gene: TRBJ2-3
clone size: once
D gene: TRBD1
CDR3 protein: CASSKTGAADTQYF
CDR3 DNA: TGTGCCAGCAGCAAAACAGGGGCCGCAGATACGCAGTATTTT

V gene: TRBV28
J gene: TRBJ1-5
clone size: .
D gene: .
CDR3 protein: CASSLTQTRPQHF
CDR3 DNA: TGTGCCAGCAGTTTAACACAAACAAGGCCCCAGCATTTT

V gene: TRBV29-1
J gene: TRBJ2-3
clone size: .
D gene: .
CDR3 protein: CSVLTRGATDTQYF
CDR3 DNA: TGCAGCGTTCTTACACGGGGTGCGACAGATACGCAGTATTTT